This T cell receptor beta chain comes out of a study of blood T cell repertoires in COVID-19. Across the study: Some COVID-19 samples were acute and others convalescent; all came from the United States, Italy and Spain. PBMCs, B-cell-depleted T cells, or T cells provided the cDNA or gDNA that made up the material.

As handled by the study authors: Cell counts per sample came from amplifying reference gene primers. Here immunoSEQ multiplex PCR was the method, and the copy in TCRdb shows in-frame clones only, minus some. That table is the source of V, J and clone size, and D and trimming were worked out from the DNA. The sample records roughly 180,000 clones, 65% to 85% being singletons. CDR3 size: 13 residues. The V segment lost 1 base and the J segment 7 bases; nucleotides outside the gene matches: 5. Germline V gene sequence: CDR1 GTSNPN, CDR2 SVGIG (reference sequence). The clonotype originates from a man between 60 and 70 years old with active or convalescent COVID-19. Material for sequencing was peripheral blood. The chain employs TRBV30 and TRBJ1-2; 8 nucleotides agree with TRBD1. CDR3 loop: CAWSAGGRSGYTF. The CDR3 DNA reads TGTGCCTGGAGTGCAGGGGGCCGGAGTGGCTACACCTTC.